One and the same sample provided the 28 T cell receptor beta chains below, sequenced in a study of cytomegalovirus exposure and HLA in healthy donors listed by TCRdb under 2017. Library generation was performed with the immunoSEQ multiplex PCR assay. For the multiplex PCR, a mixture combining 60 forward primers for TCR Vbeta segments and 13 reverse primers for TCR Jbeta segments was used. The table comes from immuneACCESS by way of TCRdb, which keeps in-frame sequences with V and J called. Part of the clones is missing from these tables; in studies checked, under half for an unresolved V gene and the rest for unknown reasons. This sample comprises some 240,000 clones, about 78% of them detected only once. The top ten clones comprise over 3.5% of the sample. Sequenced material: PBMCs. Receptors were obtained from a male donor in good health and CMV-seronegative.

This clone was observed a single time. V and J are TRBV2 and TRBJ2-2; 9 bases are shared with TRBD1. The CDR3 has 14 residues. Germline V gene data show CDR1 as SNHLY and CDR2 as FYNNEI. J lost 5 bases, V lost 6 bases, and 4 bases had no gene match. As DNA, the CDR3 is TGTGCCAGCAGATCGACAGGGGGAACCGGGGAGCTGTTTTTT. It encodes CASRSTGGTGELFF. Complete variable domain (other parts from reference TRBV2 and TRBJ2-2): EPEVTQTPSHQVTQMGQEVILRCVPISNHLYFYWYRQILGQKVEFLVSFYNNEISEKSEIFDDQFSVERPDGSNFTLKIRSTKLEDSAMYFCASRSTGGTGELFFGEGSRLTVL.

The chain employs TRBV6-1 and TRBJ2-5; tentative D call: TRBD1 (6 bases). This CDR3 region has 13 residues. Germline assignment: CDR1 MNHNS and CDR2 SASEGT. V was clipped by 2 bases and J by 5 bases, with 9 bases between them. The CDR3 DNA sequence: TGTGCCAGCAGTGAAACAGGGTACGAGACCCAGTACTTC. This codes for CASSETGYETQYF.

As DNA, the CDR3 is TGCGCCAGCAAGACAGGCCGGACAGATACGCAGTATTTT. It translates to CASKTGRTDTQYF. The rearrangement links TRBV5-1 to TRBJ2-3, with D tentatively TRBD1 (6 bases). Trimming removed 6 bases from V and 3 bases from J, with 11 bases in between. This CDR3 is built from 13 residues. Germline V gene sequence: CDR1 SGHRS, CDR2 YFSETQ.

The CDR3 DNA reads as TGCGCCAGCAGCCTAACAGGTCACTCTAACTATGGCTACACCTTC. This translates into CASSLTGHSNYGYTF. The chain joins TRBV4-1 to TRBJ1-2; D is perhaps TRBD1 (5 bases). The CDR3 consists of 15 residues. V shed 4 bases and J shed 0 bases, with 12 bases lying between them. Germline values: CDR1 MGHRA, CDR2 YSYEKL.

V and J are TRBV7-9 and TRBJ2-7, with 7 positions matching TRBD1. V trimming: 5 bases; J trimming: 3 bases; junction bases outside the gene matches: 10. Germline CDR1 and CDR2: SEHNR and FQNEAQ (reference sequence). The CDR3 spans 15 residues. The DNA for the CDR3 is TGTGCCAGCAGCCCTAAAGGACAGGAATTCTACGAGCAGTACTTC. It translates to CASSPKGQEFYEQYF.

This chain joins TRBV9 and TRBJ2-2; 10 bases line up with TRBD1. CDR1 is SGDLS, CDR2 YYNGEE, per germline. The CDR3 has 16 residues. V lost 4 bases, J lost 6 bases, and 9 bases stayed unmatched. The CDR3 region has the DNA TGTGCCAGCAGCACCCGGACAGGGGGAACTCCCGGGGAGCTGTTTTTT. This codes for CASSTRTGGTPGELFF.

The V and J genes are TRBV28 and TRBJ2-7, with D unclear. The CDR3 runs to 12 residues. Trimming stripped 6 bases from V and 7 bases from J, with 13 bases between. CDR1 is MDHEN, CDR2 SYDVKM, per germline. For the CDR3, the DNA is TGTGCCAGCAGCGTTACCTCTAAAGAGCAGTACTTC. This gives the protein CASSVTSKEQYF.

To note about this clone: Other nucleotide sequences from this sample produce the same CDR3. The V call is TRBV9, the J call TRBJ2-7; perhaps TRBD2 as D (5 bases). Germline CDR1 reads SGDLS; CDR2 reads YYNGEE. Trimming took off 0 bases at V and 7 bases at J, with 8 bases between the two ends. CDR3 length: 12 amino acids. CDR3 sequence reads: CASSVEGGEQYF. The DNA for the CDR3 is TGTGCCAGCAGCGTAGAGGGCGGGGAGCAGTACTTC.

This clone occurred a few times. This chain links TRBV30 with TRBJ1-4, with D possibly TRBD1 on 5 matching bases. CDR3 length: 13 amino acids. With 4 bases removed from V and 5 bases from J, the gap between germline ends came to 11 bases. Germline CDR1 and CDR2: GTSNPN and SVGIG (reference sequence). CDR3 coding DNA: TGTGCCTGGATTTCTGACAGAAATGAAAAACTGTTTTTT. This codes for CAWISDRNEKLFF.

This clone was seen only a few times. The chain is built from TRBV5-1 and TRBJ2-7; possible D gene TRBD1, 6 bases. V gave up 1 base and J gave up 5 bases, with 19 bases separating them. This CDR3 spans 16 amino acids. Germline CDR1 SGHRS, CDR2 YFSETQ. As DNA, the CDR3 is TGCGCCAGCAGCTTGTTAGGGGCAGGGGATATTGACGAGCAGTACTTC. It is translated as CASSLLGAGDIDEQYF.

This clone was counted between two and nine times. The chain uses TRBV2 and TRBJ1-4; TRBD1 matches at 9 bases. Per the germline V gene, CDR1 is SNHLY and CDR2 is FYNNEI. With V trimmed by 6 bases and J by 5 bases, 4 bases remained unmatched. The CDR3 totals 14 residues. The CDR3 bases are TGTGCCAGCAGAGAGACAGGGGGGAATGAAAAACTGTTTTTT. It encodes CASRETGGNEKLFF.

This chain uses TRBV29-1 with TRBJ1-3; D unresolved. CDR3 length equals 14 residues. The germline gives CDR1 SQVTM, CDR2 ANQGSEA. Trimming removed 3 bases at V and 0 bases at J, with 9 bases between. The chain's CDR3 is CSVDPDYSGNTIYF. The CDR3 region has the DNA TGCAGCGTTGATCCAGATTACTCTGGAAACACCATATATTTT.

This clone was found a few times. J is TRBJ1-4 and V is TRBV30; 8 bases match TRBD1. The germline V gene has CDR1 GTSNPN and CDR2 SVGIG (reference sequence). This CDR3 is built from 15 residues. V dropped 1 base and J dropped 7; count of bases not matched to a gene: 8. The CDR3 DNA reads TGTGCCTGGAGTGCCTCCAGGGGGCTAGGTGAAAAACTGTTTTTT. It encodes CAWSASRGLGEKLFF.

The genes are TRBV15 and TRBJ2-5; no clear D gene. The CDR3 loop spans 13 amino acids. The V gene lost 2 bases and the J gene lost 3 bases, with 7 bases spanning the gap. Germline V gene sequence: CDR1 LNHNV, CDR2 YYDKDF (reference sequence). The DNA of the CDR3 is TGTGCCACCAGCAGATCCCCAGAAGAGACCCAGTACTTC. Its translation is CATSRSPEETQYF.

V gene TRBV27 combines with J gene TRBJ2-1; no clear D gene. V shed 5 bases and J shed 5 bases, with 4 bases lying between them. Germline V lookup: CDR1 MNHEY, CDR2 SMNVEV (reference sequence). The CDR3 loop spans 11 amino acids. CDR3 coding DNA: TGTGCCAGCAGTGACAACAATGAGCAGTTCTTC. This sequence encodes CASSDNNEQFF.

This chain links TRBV7-8 with TRBJ2-3; the match to TRBD1 covers 7 bases. The germline gives CDR1 SGHVS, CDR2 FQNEAQ. V shed 4 bases and J 2 bases; nucleotides not matched to a gene: 3. This CDR3 is built from 14 residues. The CDR3 region is CASSSQGFTDTQYF. In DNA form, the CDR3 reads TGTGCCAGCAGCTCACAGGGGTTCACAGATACGCAGTATTTT.

The chain has TRBV19 and TRBJ2-1, with D perhaps TRBD2 (6 bases). V gave up 10 bases and J gave up 4 bases, with 20 bases separating them. This CDR3 spans 15 amino acids. The germline CDR1 and CDR2 sequences are LNHDA and SQIVND (reference sequence). The CDR3, as DNA: TGTGCCACCCATACCGGGATTAGCGGTTACAATGAGCAGTTCTTC. This translates into CATHTGISGYNEQFF.

This clone was detected only a few times. The CDR3 bases are TGTGCCAGCAGTTTGGGACTAGCGGGAGGAGGAAATACGCAGTATTTT. Protein product: CASSLGLAGGGNTQYF. The gene calls are TRBV27 and TRBJ2-3; 15 nucleotides agree with TRBD2. The CDR3 is 16 amino acids. CDR1 is MNHEY, CDR2 SMNVEV, per germline (reference sequence). The V and J ends lost 3 bases and 7 bases, in that order; junction bases with no gene match: 5.

The V gene is TRBV4-1, the J gene TRBJ1-2; 10 positions agree with TRBD1. The germline V gene has CDR1 MGHRA and CDR2 YSYEKL. This CDR3 is 16 amino acids long. The J segment lost 4 bases and the V segment lost 3 bases, leaving 8 bases of the junction unmatched. Here the CDR3 DNA reads TGCGCCAGCAGCCAGCAGACAGGGGGCATAATCTATGGCTACACCTTC. It specifies CASSQQTGGIIYGYTF.

V is TRBV6-5 and J is TRBJ1-1; 11 bases line up with TRBD1. The V gene's germline CDR1 is MNHEY and CDR2 SVGAGI. The ends lost 2 bases at V and 7 bases at J; junction bases unmatched: 3. This CDR3 is 14 amino acids long. CDR3 DNA: TGTGCCAGCAGTTACGGACAGGGGGCGTTTGAAGCTTTCTTT. Protein sequence: CASSYGQGAFEAFF.

The chain combines TRBV29-1 with TRBJ2-5, with 8 positions matching TRBD1. The J call is uncertain, as TRBJ2-7 better fits the DNA end. CDR1 and CDR2 (germline): SQVTM, ANQGSEA. This CDR3 has 14 amino acids. CDR3 sequence reads: CSVAHRQGSYEQYF. The CDR3 coding sequence is TGCAGCGTAGCACACAGACAGGGGAGCTACGAGCAGTACTTC.

This chain links TRBV28 with TRBJ2-7; D gene ambiguous. CDR3 size: 13 residues. CDR1 and CDR2 from the germline V gene are MDHEN and SYDVKM. Trimming shortened V by 6 bases and J by 5 bases, and 14 bases separated the two germline ends. CDR3 residues: CASRSHPQDEQYF. The CDR3 nucleotides read TGTGCCAGCAGGTCCCACCCTCAGGACGAGCAGTACTTC.

This clone was detected many times. The chain links TRBV7-2 to TRBJ2-3; perhaps TRBD1 as D (5 bases). Trimming stripped 4 bases from V and 4 bases from J, with 18 bases between. This CDR3 region has 16 residues. The germline V gene encodes CDR1 SGHTA and CDR2 FQGNSA. The CDR3 region has the DNA TGTGCCAGCAGCTCGACGGGCAGGGCAAGCGCAGATACGCAGTATTTT. Translation gives CASSSTGRASADTQYF.

In this sample, this clone turned up a few times. This chain connects TRBV28 to TRBJ2-7, with 11 bases fitting TRBD1. Germline CDR1 MDHEN, CDR2 SYDVKM. After removal of 5 bases from V and 5 bases from J, the junction contained 5 bases not matched to a gene. The CDR3 is made up of 14 amino acids. In DNA form, the CDR3 reads TGTGCCAGCAGTATGGACAGGGGGCGCAACGAGCAGTACTTC. Translated, it gives CASSMDRGRNEQYF.

In this sample, this clone turned up a few times. The chain combines TRBV5-4 with TRBJ2-7; a possible D gene is TRBD1 (6 bases). V was trimmed by 4 bases and J by 1 base, leaving 15 bases between them. The CDR3 runs to 15 residues. CDR1 is SGHNT, CDR2 YYREEE, per germline (reference sequence). In DNA, the CDR3 is TGTGCCAGCAGCGCCGGGGACATCCGATCCTACGAGCAGTACTTC. The encoded protein is CASSAGDIRSYEQYF. Variable domain in full (rest from reference TRBV5-4 and TRBJ2-7): ETGVTQSPTHLIKTRGQQVTLRCSSQSGHNTVSWYQQALGQGPQFIFQYYREEENGRGNFPPRFSGLQFPNYSSELNVNALELDDSALYLCASSAGDIRSYEQYFGPGTRLTVT.

This clone has just one count. V gene TRBV9 combines with J gene TRBJ2-7; 12 positions match TRBD2. The germline V gene encodes CDR1 SGDLS and CDR2 YYNGEE. After removal of 3 bases from V and 3 bases from J, the junction contained 10 bases not matched to a gene. The CDR3 spans 17 residues. The CDR3 here is CASSASGRAVRSYEQYF. The CDR3 DNA sequence: TGTGCCAGCAGCGCTAGCGGGAGGGCCGTCAGAAGCTACGAGCAGTACTTC.

The chain employs TRBV13 and TRBJ1-3; D not resolved. The germline V and J ends were trimmed by 1 base and 2 bases, with 3 bases remaining between them. Per germline, CDR1 PRHDT and CDR2 FYEKMQ (reference sequence). This CDR3 is 13 amino acids long. CDR3 coding DNA: TGTGCCAGCAGCTTAGCCGCTGGAAACACCATATATTTT. Encoded protein: CASSLAAGNTIYF.

This clone was counted a few times. The rearrangement links TRBV9 to TRBJ1-3; D ambiguous. In germline, CDR1 is SGDLS, CDR2 YYNGEE. Trimming cost V 4 bases and J 0 bases, with 11 bases left between them. The CDR3 runs to 15 residues. CDR3 sequence (DNA): TGTGCCAGCAGCTCCAGCCCTAGCTCTGGAAACACCATATATTTT. Translated, it gives CASSSSPSSGNTIYF.